Shown below are 10 T cell receptor beta chains from a single sample sequenced in a study of CD8+CD57+ T cells in acquired aplastic anemia. All patients picked for sequencing had shown, by flow cytometry, an expansion of CD8+CD57+ cells. Genomic DNA, serving as template, underwent TCR beta VDJ and CDR3 profiling. TCRdb redid the calling of the reads with MiXCR, one entry per CDR3 protein. Of a few hundred thousand distinct CDR3 sequences listed, roughly 50% are singletons. What was sequenced was sorted CD4+, CD8+, or CD8+CD57+ T cells (not recorded which) from PBMCs. The receptors originated from a human donor with aplastic anemia.

This clonotype was counted many times. The rearrangement links TRBV6-1 to TRBJ2-5; 10 positions match TRBD1. The CDR3 length is 16 residues. CDR1 MNHNS and CDR2 SASEGT come from the germline V gene. Trimming at V came to 5 bases and at J to 1 base, leaving 7 bases not matched to a gene. The CDR3 reads CASSLRTGGIQETQYF. In DNA, the CDR3 is TGTGCCAGCAGTCTACGGACAGGGGGGATCCAAGAGACCCAGTACTTC.

This sequence joins TRBV19 and TRBJ2-1; unclear D gene. Trimming cost V 3 bases and J 14 bases, with 14 bases left between them. The CDR3 extends over 12 amino acids. Germline lookup yields CDR1 LNHDA and CDR2 SQIVND (reference sequence). The CDR3 spells CASSMRLVGEFF. For the CDR3, the DNA is TGTGCCAGTAGTATGCGGCTAGTTGGGGAGTTCTTC.

The rearrangement links TRBV9 to TRBJ2-3, with a weak D call TRBD1 (6 bases). This CDR3 is 15 amino acids long. CDR1 and CDR2 from the germline V gene are SGDLS and YYNGEE. V was trimmed by 1 base and J by 2 bases, leaving 11 bases between them. CDR3 bases: TGTGCCAGCAGCGTAAAAGGACAGCACACAGATACGCAGTATTTT. It is translated as CASSVKGQHTDTQYF.

In its sample, this clonotype was seen a few times. CDR3 nucleotides: TGCAGCGTTTTCGCGGAATACGAGCAGTACTTC. It translates to CSVFAEYEQYF. The V call is TRBV29-1, the J call TRBJ2-7; D remains unclear. Trimming took 5 bases from V and 4 from J, leaving 9 bases between them. The CDR3 is 11 amino acids. Germline CDR1 is SQVTM and CDR2 is ANQGSEA.

This clonotype has at least ten counts. This chain connects TRBV27 to TRBJ1-1, with 9 bases fitting TRBD1. The CDR3 contains 15 residues. Germline V gene lookup returns CDR1 MNHEY and CDR2 SMNVEV (reference sequence). Trimming cost V 5 bases and J 5 bases; bases outside gene matches: 9. CDR3 sequence (DNA): TGTGCCAGCAGTGGTTTGGGACAGGGAAGGACTGAAGCTTTCTTT. Translated: CASSGLGQGRTEAFF.

About this clonotype itself: This may come from a read error, since a much larger clone is one base off. The chain carries TRBV7-9 and TRBJ2-1, with TRBD2 matching over 7 bases. The CDR3 totals 19 residues. Looked up from germline, CDR1 is SEHNR and CDR2 is FQNEAQ (reference sequence). DNA of the CDR3: TGTGCCAGCAGCCGACCTCTCCGAGGGAGCGGGGTTGAGTCCCATGAGCAGTCCTTC. Its translation: CASSRPLRGSGVESHEQSF. Complete variable domain (other parts from reference TRBV7-9 and TRBJ2-1): DTGVSQNPRHKITKRGQNVTFRCDPISEHNRLYWYRQTLGQGPEFLTYFQNEAQLEKSRLLSDRFSAERPKGSFSTLEIQRTEQGDSAMYLCASSRPLRGSGVESHEQSFGPGTRLTVL.

V usage is TRBV20-1 and J usage is TRBJ2-5, with D perhaps TRBD1 or TRBD2 (5 bases each). V dropped 3 bases and J dropped 5 bases, with 13 bases sitting between them. Per the germline V gene, CDR1 is DFQATT and CDR2 is SNEGSKA (reference sequence). The CDR3 runs to 13 residues. The CDR3 DNA reads as TGCAGTGCTAGGTCCGGGGCTGGGGAGACCCAGTACTTC. Encoded protein: CSARSGAGETQYF.

The rearrangement joins TRBV4-1 to TRBJ2-1; D is ambiguous. The CDR3 is made up of 13 amino acids. Deletions cut 3 bases from V and 7 bases from J, with 10 bases between. Germline loops: CDR1 MGHRA, CDR2 YSYEKL. CDR3 in DNA: TGCGCCAGCAGCCATCCCGGCAATAATGAGCAGTTCTTC. Encoded protein: CASSHPGNNEQFF.

At least ten counts were recorded for this clonotype. As DNA, the CDR3 is TGTGCCAGCAGCCTAGGGACAGGGGGATTTACCGGGCAGTACTTC. Its protein product is CASSLGTGGFTGQYF. The chain links TRBV12-3 or TRBV12-4 to TRBJ2-7; 11 nucleotides agree with TRBD1. This CDR3 contains 15 residues. V shed 6 bases and J 9 bases; nucleotides not matched to a gene: 13.

This chain joins TRBV7-3 and TRBJ2-7; possibly TRBD2 for D (6 bases). The V and J ends lost 3 bases and 0 bases respectively, with 15 bases between them. The germline CDR1 and CDR2 sequences are SGHTA and FQGTGA. The CDR3 sequence is 16 residues long. The CDR3 region has the DNA TGTGCCAGCAGCTTCCGTACTCCGGGACTCTCCTACGAGCAGTACTTC. Translating gives CASSFRTPGLSYEQYF. The complete variable domain, with remaining parts taken from reference TRBV7-3 and TRBJ2-7, reads GAGVSQTPSNKVTEKGKYVELRCDPISGHTALYWYRQSLGQGPEFLIYFQGTGAADDSGLPNDRFFAVRPEGSVSTLKIQRTERGDSAVYLCASSFRTPGLSYEQYFGPGTRLTVT.